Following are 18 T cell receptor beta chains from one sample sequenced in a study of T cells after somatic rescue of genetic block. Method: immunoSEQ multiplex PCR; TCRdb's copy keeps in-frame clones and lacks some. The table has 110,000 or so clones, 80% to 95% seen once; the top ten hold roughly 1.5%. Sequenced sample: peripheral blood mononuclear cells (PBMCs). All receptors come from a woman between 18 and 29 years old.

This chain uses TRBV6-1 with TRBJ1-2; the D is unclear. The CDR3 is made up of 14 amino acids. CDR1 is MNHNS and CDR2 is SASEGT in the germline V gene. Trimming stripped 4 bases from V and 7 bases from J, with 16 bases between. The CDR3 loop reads CASSVKTVPAGYTF. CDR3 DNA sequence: TGTGCCAGCAGTGTAAAAACGGTACCGGCTGGCTACACCTTC.

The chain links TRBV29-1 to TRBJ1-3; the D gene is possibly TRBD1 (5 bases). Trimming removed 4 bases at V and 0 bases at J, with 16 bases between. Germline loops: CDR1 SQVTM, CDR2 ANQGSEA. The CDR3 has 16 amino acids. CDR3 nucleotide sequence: TGCAGCGTTGGGGATAGAACAGGTCCCTCTGGAAACACCATATATTTT. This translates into CSVGDRTGPSGNTIYF.

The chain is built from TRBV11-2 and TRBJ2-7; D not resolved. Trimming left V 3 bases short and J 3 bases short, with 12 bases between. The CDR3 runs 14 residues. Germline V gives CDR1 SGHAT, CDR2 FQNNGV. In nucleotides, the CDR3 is TGTGCCAGCAGCTTTAATTTGGTGGGCTACGAGCAGTACTTC. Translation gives CASSFNLVGYEQYF.

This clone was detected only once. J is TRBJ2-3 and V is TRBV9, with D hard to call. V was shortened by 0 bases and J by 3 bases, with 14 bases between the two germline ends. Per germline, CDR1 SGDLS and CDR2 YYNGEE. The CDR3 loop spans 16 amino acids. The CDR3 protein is CASSVVDSPRTDTQYF. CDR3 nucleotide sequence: TGTGCCAGCAGCGTAGTTGACTCCCCGAGAACAGATACGCAGTATTTT.

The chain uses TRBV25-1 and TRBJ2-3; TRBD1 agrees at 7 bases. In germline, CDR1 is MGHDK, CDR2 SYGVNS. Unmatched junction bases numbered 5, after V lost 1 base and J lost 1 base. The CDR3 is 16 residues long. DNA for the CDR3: TGTGCCAGCAGTGAATCCTGGGACAGACGCACAGATACGCAGTATTTT. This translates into CASSESWDRRTDTQYF.

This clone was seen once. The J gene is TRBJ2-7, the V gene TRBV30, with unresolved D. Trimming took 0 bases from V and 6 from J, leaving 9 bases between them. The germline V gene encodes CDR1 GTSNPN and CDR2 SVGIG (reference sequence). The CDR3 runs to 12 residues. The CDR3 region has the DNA TGTGCCTGGAGTGTCGCTCAGACCGAGCAGTACTTC. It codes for CAWSVAQTEQYF.

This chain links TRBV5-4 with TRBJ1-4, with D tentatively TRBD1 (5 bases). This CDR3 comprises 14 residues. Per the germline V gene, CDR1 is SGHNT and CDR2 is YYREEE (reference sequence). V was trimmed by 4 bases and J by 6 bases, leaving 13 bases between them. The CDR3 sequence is CASSHGGRDEKLFF. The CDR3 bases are TGTGCCAGCAGCCACGGGGGTAGAGATGAAAAACTGTTTTTT.

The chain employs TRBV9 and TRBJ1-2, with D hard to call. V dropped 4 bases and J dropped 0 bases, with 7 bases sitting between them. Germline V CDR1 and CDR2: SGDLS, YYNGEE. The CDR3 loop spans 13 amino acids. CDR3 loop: CASSLGANYGYTF. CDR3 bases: TGTGCCAGCAGCTTGGGCGCTAACTATGGCTACACCTTC.

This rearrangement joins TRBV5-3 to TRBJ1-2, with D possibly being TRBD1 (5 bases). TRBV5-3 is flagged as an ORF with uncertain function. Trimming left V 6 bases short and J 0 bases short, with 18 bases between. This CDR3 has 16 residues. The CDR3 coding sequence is TGTGCCAGAACCGGGGGGGACGGCGGATCTAACTATGGCTACACCTTC. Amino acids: CARTGGDGGSNYGYTF.

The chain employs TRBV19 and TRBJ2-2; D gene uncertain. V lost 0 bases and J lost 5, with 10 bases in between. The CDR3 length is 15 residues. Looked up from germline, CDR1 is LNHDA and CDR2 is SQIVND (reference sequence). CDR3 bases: TGTGCCAGTAGTATAGAAGGCAGATGGACCGGGGAGCTGTTTTTT. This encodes CASSIEGRWTGELFF.

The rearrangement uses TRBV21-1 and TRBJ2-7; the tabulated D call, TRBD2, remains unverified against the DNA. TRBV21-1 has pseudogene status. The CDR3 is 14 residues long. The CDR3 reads CASSRGRPRYEQYF. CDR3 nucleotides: TGTGCCAGCAGCCGAGGAAGACCGCGCTACGAGCAGTACTTC.

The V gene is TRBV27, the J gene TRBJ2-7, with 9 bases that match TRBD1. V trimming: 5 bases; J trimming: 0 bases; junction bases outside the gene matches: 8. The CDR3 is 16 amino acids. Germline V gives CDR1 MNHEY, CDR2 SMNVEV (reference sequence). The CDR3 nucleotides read TGTGCCAGCAGTCGGACAGGGGTTCAACGCTCCTACGAGCAGTACTTC. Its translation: CASSRTGVQRSYEQYF.

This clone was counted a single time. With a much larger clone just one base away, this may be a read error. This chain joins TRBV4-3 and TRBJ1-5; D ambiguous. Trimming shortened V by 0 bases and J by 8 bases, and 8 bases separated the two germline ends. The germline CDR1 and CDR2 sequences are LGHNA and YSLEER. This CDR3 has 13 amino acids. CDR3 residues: CASSQDLDKPQHF. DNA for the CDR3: TGCGCCAGCAGCCAAGATCTAGACAAGCCCCAGCATTTT.

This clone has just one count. Written as DNA, the CDR3 is TGTGCCAGCAGTGAAGAGGCGGCGGGCTCTAATGAAAAACTGTTTTTT. Protein sequence: CASSEEAAGSNEKLFF. V is TRBV2 and J is TRBJ1-4; D unclear. This CDR3 has 16 residues. V lost 1 base, J lost 3 bases, and 12 bases lay in between. The germline V gene has CDR1 SNHLY and CDR2 FYNNEI.

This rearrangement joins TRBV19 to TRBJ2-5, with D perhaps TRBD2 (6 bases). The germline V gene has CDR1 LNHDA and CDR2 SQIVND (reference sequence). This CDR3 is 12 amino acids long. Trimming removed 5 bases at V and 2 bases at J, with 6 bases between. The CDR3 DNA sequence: TGTGCCAGTAGTGCGGGACAAGAGACCCAGTACTTC. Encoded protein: CASSAGQETQYF. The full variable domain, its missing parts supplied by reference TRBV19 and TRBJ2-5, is DGGITQSPKYLFRKEGQNVTLSCEQNLNHDAMYWYRQDPGQGLRLIYYSQIVNDFQKGDIAEGYSVSREKKESFPLTVTSAQKNPTAFYLCASSAGQETQYFGPGTRLLVL.

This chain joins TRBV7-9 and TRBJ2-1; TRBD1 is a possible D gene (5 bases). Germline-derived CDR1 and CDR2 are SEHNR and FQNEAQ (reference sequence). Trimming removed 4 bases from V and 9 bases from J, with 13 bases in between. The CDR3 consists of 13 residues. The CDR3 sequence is CASSSRQGFEQFF. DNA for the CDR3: TGTGCCAGCAGCTCCCGCCAGGGATTTGAGCAGTTCTTC.

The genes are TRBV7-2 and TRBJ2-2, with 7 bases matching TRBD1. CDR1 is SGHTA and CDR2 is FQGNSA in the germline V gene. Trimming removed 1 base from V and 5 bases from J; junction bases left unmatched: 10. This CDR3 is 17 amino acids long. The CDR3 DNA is TGTGCCAGCAGCTTAGGAAACCCAGGGGGTGGAACCGGGGAGCTGTTTTTT. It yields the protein CASSLGNPGGGTGELFF.

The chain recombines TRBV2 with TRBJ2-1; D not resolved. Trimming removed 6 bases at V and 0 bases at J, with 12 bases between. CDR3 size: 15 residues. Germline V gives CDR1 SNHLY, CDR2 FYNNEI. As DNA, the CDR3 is TGTGCCAGCAGGGGTGGACCAAGCTCCTACAATGAGCAGTTCTTC. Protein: CASRGGPSSYNEQFF. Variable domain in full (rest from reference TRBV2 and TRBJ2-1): EPEVTQTPSHQVTQMGQEVILRCVPISNHLYFYWYRQILGQKVEFLVSFYNNEISEKSEIFDDQFSVERPDGSNFTLKIRSTKLEDSAMYFCASRGGPSSYNEQFFGPGTRLTVL.